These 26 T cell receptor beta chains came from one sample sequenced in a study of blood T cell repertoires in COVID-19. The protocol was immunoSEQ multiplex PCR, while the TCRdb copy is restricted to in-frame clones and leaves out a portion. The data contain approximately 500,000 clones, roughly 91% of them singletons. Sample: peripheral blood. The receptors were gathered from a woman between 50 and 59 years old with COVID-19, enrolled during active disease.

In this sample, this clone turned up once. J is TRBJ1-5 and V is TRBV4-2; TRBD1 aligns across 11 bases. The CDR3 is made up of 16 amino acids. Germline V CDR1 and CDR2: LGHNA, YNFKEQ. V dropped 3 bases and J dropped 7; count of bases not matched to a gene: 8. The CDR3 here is CASSHRDRGAGQPQHF. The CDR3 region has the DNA TGTGCCAGCAGCCACCGGGACAGGGGGGCAGGCCAGCCCCAGCATTTT.

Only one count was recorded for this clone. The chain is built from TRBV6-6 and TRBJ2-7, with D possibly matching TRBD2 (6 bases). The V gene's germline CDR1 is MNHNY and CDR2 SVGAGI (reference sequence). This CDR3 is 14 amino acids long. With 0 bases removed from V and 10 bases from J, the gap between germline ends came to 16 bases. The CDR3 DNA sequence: TGTGCCAGCAGTTACTCTTTCGTTCCGGGGGACCAGTACTTC. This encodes CASSYSFVPGDQYF.

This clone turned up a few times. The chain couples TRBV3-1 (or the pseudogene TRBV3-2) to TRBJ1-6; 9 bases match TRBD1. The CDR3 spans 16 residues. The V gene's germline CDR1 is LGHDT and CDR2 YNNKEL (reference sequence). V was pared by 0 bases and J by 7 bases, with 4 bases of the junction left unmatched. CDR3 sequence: CASSQDVGTGNSPLHF. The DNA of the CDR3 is TGTGCCAGCAGCCAAGATGTCGGGACAGGGAATTCACCCCTCCACTTT.

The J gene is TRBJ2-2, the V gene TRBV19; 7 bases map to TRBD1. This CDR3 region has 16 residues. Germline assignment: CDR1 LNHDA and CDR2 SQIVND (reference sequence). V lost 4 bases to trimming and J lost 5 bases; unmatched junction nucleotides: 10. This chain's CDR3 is CASSNLQGRGTGELFF. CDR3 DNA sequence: TGTGCCAGTAGTAACCTACAGGGGCGTGGGACCGGGGAGCTGTTTTTT. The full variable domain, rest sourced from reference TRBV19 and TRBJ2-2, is DGGITQSPKYLFRKEGQNVTLSCEQNLNHDAMYWYRQDPGQGLRLIYYSQIVNDFQKGDIAEGYSVSREKKESFPLTVTSAQKNPTAFYLCASSNLQGRGTGELFFGEGSRLTVL.

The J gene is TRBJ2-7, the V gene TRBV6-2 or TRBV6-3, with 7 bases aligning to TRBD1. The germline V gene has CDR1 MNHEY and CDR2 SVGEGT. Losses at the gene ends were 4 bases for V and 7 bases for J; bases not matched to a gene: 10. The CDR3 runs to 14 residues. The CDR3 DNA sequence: TGTGCCAGCAGTTGGTCAGGGGGTACGGGGGAGCAGTACTTC. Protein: CASSWSGGTGEQYF.

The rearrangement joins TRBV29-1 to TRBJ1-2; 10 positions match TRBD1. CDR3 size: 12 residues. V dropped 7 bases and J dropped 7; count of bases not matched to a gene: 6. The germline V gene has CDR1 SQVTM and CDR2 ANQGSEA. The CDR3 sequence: CSGSGTGAGYTF. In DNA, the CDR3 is TGCAGCGGGTCCGGGACAGGGGCTGGCTACACCTTC. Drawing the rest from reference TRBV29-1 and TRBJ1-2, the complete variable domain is SAVISQKPSRDICQRGTSLTIQCQVDSQVTMMFWYRQQPGQSLTLIATANQGSEATYESGFVIDKFPISRPNLTFSTLTVSNMSPEDSSIYLCSGSGTGAGYTFGSGTRLTVV.

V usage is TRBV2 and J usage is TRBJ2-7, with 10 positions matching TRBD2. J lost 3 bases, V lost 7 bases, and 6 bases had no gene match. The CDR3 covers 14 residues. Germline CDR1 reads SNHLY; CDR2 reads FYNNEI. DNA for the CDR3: TGTGCCAGCATGGGAACTAGCGGGGTCTACGAGCAGTACTTC. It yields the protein CASMGTSGVYEQYF.

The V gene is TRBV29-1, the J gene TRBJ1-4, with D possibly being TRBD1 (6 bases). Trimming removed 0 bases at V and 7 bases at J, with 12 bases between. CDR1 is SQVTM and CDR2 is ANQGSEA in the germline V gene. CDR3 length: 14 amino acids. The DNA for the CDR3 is TGCAGCGTTGAAGACACAGGGTACGGTGAAAAACTGTTTTTT. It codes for CSVEDTGYGEKLFF.

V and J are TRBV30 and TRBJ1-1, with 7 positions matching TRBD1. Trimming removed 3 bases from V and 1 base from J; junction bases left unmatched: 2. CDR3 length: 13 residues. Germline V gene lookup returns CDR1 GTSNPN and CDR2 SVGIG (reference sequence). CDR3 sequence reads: CAWRWTGNTEAFF. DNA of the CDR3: TGTGCCTGGAGATGGACAGGGAACACTGAAGCTTTCTTT.

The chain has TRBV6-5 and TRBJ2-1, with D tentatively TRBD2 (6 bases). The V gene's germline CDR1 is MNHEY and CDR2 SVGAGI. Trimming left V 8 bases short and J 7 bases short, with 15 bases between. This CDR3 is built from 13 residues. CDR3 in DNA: TGTGCCAGCCGAAATGGAGGGAGGAATGAGCAGTTCTTC. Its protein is CASRNGGRNEQFF.

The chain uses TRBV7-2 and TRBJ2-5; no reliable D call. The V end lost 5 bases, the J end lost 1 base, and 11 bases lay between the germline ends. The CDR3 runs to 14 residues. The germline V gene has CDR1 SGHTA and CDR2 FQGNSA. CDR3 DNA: TGTGCCAGCAGCCCTACCTGGTTCCAAGAGACCCAGTACTTC. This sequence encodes CASSPTWFQETQYF.

The CDR3 here is CASSFPGTAPEAFF. DNA of the CDR3: TGTGCCAGCAGTTTCCCCGGGACAGCTCCTGAAGCTTTCTTT. The rearrangement uses TRBV28 and TRBJ1-1; 7 nucleotides line up with TRBD1. The germline V gene has CDR1 MDHEN and CDR2 SYDVKM. CDR3 length: 14 residues. The V segment lost 3 bases and the J segment 6 bases; nucleotides outside the gene matches: 7. Full variable domain (rest looked up from reference TRBV28 and TRBJ1-1): DVKVTQSSRYLVKRTGEKVFLECVQDMDHENMFWYRQDPGLGLRLIYFSYDVKMKEKGDIPEGYSVSREKKERFSLILESASTNQTSMYLCASSFPGTAPEAFFGQGTRLTVV.

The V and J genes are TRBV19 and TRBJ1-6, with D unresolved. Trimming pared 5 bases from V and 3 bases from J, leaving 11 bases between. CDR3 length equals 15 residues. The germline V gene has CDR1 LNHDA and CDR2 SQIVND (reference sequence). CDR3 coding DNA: TGTGCCAGTAGTGGACCCGGGATCTATAATTCACCCCTCCACTTT. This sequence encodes CASSGPGIYNSPLHF.

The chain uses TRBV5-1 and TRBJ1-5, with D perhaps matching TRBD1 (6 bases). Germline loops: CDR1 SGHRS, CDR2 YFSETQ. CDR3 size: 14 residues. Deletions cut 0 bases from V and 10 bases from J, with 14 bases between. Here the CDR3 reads CASSLEGGGKPQHF. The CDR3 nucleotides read TGCGCCAGCAGCTTGGAAGGGGGGGGGAAACCCCAGCATTTT.

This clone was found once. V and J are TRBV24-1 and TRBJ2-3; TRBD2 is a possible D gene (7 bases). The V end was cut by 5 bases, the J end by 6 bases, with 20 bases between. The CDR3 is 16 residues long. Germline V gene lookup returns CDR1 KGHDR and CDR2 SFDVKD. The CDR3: CATSAKRGGDSDTQYF. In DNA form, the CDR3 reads TGTGCCACCAGTGCTAAGAGAGGGGGGGATTCGGATACGCAGTATTTT.

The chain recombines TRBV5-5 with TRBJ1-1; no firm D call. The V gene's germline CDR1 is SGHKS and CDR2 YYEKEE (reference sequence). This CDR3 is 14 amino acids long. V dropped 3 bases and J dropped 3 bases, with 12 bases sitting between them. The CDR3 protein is CASSSTRGDTEAFF. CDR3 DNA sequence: TGTGCCAGCAGCTCGACACGGGGAGACACTGAAGCTTTCTTT.

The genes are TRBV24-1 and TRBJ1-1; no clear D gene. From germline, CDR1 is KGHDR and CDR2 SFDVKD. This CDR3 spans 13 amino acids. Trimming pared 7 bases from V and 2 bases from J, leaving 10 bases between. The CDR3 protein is CATRNSGNTEAFF. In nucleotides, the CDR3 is TGTGCCACCAGAAACTCAGGTAACACTGAAGCTTTCTTT.

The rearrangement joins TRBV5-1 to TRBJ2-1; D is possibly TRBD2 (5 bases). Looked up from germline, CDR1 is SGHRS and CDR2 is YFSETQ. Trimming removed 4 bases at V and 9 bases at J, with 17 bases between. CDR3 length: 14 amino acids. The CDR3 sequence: CASSRGPGRVEQFF. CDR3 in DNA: TGCGCCAGCAGCCGCGGGCCCGGGCGGGTTGAGCAGTTCTTC.

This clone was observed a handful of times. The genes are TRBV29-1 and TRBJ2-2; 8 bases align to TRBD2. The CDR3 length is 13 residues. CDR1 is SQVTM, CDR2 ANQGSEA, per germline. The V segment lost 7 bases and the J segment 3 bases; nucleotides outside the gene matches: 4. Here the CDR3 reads CSAGGRHTGELFF. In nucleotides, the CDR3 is TGCAGCGCGGGGGGGCGGCACACCGGGGAGCTGTTTTTT.

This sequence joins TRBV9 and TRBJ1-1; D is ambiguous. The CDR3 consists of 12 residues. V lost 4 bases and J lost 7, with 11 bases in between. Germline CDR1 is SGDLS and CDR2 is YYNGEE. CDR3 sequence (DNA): TGTGCCAGCAGCCCCCCCGGTGTTGAAGCTTTCTTT. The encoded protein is CASSPPGVEAFF.

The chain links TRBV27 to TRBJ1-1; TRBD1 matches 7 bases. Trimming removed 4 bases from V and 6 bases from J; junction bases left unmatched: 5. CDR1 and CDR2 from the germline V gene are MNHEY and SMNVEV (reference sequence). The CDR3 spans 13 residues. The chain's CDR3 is CASSSQGSPEAFF. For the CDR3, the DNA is TGTGCCAGCAGTTCACAGGGGAGCCCTGAAGCTTTCTTT.

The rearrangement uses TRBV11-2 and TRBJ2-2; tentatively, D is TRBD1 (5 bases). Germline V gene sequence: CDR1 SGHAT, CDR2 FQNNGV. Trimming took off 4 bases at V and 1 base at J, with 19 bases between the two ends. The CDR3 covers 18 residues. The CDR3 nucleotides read TGTGCCAGCAGCTCCCGCCCGATCACGACAGTGAACACCGGGGAGCTGTTTTTT. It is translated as CASSSRPITTVNTGELFF.

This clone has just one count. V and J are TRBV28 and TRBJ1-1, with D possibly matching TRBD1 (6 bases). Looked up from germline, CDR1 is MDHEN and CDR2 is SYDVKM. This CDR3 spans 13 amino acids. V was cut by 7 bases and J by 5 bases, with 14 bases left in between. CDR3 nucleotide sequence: TGTGCCAGCAACACAAGGGGGAGTACTGAAGCTTTCTTT. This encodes CASNTRGSTEAFF.

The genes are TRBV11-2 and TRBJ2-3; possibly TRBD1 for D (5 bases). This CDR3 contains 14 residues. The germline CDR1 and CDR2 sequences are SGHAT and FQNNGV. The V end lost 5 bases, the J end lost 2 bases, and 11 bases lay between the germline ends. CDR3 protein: CASSTGPSTDTQYF. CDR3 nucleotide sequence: TGTGCCAGCAGCACAGGACCCTCCACAGATACGCAGTATTTT.

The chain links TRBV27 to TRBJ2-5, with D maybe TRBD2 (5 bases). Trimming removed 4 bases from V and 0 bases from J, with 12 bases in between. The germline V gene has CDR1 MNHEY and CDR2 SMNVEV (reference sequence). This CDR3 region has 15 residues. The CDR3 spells CASSSPGRDQETQYF. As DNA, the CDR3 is TGTGCCAGCAGTTCACCTGGGCGGGACCAAGAGACCCAGTACTTC.

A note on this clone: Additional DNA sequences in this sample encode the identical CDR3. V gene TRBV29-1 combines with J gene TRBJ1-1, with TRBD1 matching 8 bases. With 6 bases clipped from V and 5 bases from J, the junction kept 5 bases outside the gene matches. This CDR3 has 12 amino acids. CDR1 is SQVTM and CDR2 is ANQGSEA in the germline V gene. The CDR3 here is CSVETGGTEAFF. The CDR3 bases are TGCAGCGTGGAAACAGGGGGGACTGAAGCTTTCTTT.